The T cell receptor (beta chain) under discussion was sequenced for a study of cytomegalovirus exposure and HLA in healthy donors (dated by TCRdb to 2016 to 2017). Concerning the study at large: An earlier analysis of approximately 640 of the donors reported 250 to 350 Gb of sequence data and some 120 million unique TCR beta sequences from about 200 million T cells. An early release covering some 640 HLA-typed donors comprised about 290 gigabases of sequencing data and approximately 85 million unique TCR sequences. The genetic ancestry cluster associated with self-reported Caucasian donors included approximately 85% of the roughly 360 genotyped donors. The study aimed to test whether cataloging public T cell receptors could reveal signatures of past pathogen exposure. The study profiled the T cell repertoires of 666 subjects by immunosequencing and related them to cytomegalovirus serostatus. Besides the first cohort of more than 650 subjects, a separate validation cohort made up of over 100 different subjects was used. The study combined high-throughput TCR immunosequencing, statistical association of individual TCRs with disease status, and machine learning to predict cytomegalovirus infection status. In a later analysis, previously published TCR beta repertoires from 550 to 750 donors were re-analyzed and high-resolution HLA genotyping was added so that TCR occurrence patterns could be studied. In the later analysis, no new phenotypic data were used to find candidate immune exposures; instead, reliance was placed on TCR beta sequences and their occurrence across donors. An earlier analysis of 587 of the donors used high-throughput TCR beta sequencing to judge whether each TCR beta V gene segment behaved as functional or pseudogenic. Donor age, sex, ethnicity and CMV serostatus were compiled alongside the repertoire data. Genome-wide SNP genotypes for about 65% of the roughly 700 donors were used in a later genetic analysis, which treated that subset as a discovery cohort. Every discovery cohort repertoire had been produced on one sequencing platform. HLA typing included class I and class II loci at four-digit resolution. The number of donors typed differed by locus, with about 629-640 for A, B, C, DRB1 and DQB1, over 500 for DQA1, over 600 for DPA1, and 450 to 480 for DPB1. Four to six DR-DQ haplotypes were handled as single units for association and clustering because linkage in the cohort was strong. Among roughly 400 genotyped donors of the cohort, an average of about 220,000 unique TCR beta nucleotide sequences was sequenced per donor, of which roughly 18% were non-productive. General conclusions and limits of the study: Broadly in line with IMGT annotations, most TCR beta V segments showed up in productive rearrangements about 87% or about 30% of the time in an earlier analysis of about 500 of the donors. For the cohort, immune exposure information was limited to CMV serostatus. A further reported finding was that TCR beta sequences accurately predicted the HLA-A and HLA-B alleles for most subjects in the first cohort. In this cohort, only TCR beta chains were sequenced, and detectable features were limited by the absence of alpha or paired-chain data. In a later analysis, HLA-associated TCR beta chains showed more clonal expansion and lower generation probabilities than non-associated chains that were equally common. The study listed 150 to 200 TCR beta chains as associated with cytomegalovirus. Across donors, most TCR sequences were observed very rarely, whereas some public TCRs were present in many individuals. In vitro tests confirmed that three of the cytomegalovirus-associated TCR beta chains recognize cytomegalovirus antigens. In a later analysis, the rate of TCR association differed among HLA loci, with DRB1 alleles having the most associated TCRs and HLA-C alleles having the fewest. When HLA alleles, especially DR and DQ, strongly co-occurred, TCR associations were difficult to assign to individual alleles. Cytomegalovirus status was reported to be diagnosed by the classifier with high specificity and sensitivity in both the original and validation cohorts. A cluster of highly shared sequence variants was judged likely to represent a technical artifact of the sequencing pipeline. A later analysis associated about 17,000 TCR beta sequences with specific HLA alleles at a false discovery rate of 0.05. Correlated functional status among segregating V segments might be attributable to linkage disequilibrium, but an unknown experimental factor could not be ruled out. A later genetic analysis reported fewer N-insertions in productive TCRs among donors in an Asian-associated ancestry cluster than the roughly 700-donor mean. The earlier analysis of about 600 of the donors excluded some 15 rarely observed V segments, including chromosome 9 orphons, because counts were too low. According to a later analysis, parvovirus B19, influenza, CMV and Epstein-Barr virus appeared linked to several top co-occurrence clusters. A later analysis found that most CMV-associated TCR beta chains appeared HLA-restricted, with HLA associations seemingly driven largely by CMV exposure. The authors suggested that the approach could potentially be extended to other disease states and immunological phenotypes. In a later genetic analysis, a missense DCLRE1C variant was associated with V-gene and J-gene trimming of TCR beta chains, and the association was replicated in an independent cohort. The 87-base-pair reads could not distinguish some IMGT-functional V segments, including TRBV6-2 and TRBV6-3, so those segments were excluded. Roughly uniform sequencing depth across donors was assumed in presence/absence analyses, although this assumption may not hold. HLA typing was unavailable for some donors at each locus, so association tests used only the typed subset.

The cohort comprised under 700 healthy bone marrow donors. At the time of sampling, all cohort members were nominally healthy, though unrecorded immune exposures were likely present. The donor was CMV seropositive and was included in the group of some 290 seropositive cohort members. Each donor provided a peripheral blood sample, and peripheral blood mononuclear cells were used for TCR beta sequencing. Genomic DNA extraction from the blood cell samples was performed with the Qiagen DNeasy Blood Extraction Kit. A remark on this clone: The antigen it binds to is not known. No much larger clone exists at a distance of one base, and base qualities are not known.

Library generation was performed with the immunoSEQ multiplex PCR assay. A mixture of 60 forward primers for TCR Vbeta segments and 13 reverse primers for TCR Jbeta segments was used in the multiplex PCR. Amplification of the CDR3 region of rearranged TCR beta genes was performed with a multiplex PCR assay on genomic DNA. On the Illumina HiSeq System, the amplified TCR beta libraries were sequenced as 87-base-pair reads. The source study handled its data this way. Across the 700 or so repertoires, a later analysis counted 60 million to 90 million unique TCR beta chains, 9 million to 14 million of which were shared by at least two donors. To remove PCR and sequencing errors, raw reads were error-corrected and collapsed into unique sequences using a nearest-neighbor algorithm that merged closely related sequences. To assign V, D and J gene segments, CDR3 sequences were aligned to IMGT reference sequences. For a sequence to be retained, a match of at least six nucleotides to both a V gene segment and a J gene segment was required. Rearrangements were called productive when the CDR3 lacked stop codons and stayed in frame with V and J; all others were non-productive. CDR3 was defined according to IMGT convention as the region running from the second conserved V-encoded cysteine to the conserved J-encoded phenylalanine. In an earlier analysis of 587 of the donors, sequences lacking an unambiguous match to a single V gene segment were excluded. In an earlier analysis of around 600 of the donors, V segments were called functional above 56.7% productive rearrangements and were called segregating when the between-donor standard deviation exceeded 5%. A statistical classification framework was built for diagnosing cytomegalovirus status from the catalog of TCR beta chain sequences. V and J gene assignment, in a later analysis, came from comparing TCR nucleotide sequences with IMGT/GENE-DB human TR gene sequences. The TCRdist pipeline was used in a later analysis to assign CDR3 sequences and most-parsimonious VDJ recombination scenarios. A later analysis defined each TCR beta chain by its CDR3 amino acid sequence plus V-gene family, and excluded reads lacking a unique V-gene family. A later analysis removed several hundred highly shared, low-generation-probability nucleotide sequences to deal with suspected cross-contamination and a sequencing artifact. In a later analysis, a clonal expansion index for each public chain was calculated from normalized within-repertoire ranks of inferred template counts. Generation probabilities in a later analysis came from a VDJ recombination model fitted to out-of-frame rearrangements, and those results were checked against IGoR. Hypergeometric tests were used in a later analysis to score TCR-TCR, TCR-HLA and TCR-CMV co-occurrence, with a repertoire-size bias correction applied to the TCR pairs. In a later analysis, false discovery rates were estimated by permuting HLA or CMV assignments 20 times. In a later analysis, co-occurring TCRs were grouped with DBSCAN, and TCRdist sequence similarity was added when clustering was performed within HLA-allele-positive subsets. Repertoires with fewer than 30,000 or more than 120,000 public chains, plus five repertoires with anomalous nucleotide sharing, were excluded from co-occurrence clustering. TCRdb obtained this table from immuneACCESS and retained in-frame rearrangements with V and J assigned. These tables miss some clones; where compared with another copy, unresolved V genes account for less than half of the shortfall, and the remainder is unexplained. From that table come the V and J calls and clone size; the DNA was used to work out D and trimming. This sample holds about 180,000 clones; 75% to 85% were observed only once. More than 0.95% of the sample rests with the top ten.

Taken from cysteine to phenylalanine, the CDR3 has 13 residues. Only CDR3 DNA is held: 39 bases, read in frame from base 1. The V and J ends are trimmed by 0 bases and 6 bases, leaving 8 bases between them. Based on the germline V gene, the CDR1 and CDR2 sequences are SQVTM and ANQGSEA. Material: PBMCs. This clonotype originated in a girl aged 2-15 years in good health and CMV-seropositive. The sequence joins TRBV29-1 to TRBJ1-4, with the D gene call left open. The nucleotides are TGCAGCGTTGAAGACAGCGTTGATGAAAAACTGTTTTTT. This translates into CSVEDSVDEKLFF.